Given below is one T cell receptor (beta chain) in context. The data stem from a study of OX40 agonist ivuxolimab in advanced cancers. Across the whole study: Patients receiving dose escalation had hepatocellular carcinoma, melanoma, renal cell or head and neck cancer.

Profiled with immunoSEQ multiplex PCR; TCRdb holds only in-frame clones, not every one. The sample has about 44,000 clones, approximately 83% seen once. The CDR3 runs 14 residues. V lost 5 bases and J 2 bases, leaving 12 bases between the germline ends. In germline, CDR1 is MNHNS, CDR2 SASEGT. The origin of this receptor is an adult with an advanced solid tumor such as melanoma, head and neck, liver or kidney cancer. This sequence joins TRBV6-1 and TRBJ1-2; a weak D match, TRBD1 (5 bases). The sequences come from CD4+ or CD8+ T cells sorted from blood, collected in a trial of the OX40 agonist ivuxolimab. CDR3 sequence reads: CASSSGFFNYGYTF. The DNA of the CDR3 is TGTGCCAGCAGTTCAGGGTTTTTCAACTATGGCTACACCTTC.